The 21 T cell receptor beta chains given below trace back to one sample, sequenced in a study of beta chain features in type 1 diabetes. Expressed TCRB transcripts got sequenced, as all isolated RNA was reverse transcribed. Sequencing was performed with immunoSEQ multiplex PCR; in TCRdb, only in-frame clones are kept and a portion is missing. The table shows 300,000 or so clones, with less than 9.5% occurring only once. The sequenced sample consisted of central memory CD4+ T cells from blood. These receptor sequences come from a woman aged 18-30 years in good health.

V gene TRBV14 combines with J gene TRBJ2-1; the D gene could be TRBD1 or TRBD2 (5 bases each). CDR1 and CDR2 from the germline V gene are SGHDN and FVKESK. Deletions cut 4 bases from V and 5 bases from J, with 18 bases between. The CDR3 runs to 16 residues. The CDR3 sequence: CASSLNQGRPHNEQFF. Written as DNA, the CDR3 is TGTGCCAGCAGCCTCAACCAGGGACGCCCACACAATGAGCAGTTCTTC.

This clone has only a few counts. This rearrangement joins TRBV10-3 to TRBJ2-7; D might be TRBD1 (5 bases). CDR1 is ENHRY, CDR2 SYGVKD, per germline. The ends were cut back, 10 bases at V and 5 bases at J, with 12 bases in the middle. The CDR3 is 11 amino acids. The CDR3 region has the DNA TGTGCCACAGGGAACGTGAACGAGCAGTACTTC. Protein sequence: CATGNVNEQYF.

This clone was detected a few times. The chain recombines TRBV27 with TRBJ2-7; 8 positions agree with TRBD1. The CDR3 totals 15 residues. Trimming removed 3 bases from V and 5 bases from J; junction bases left unmatched: 9. Germline V gives CDR1 MNHEY, CDR2 SMNVEV (reference sequence). This CDR3 reads CASSFQGQGYHEQYF. CDR3 DNA sequence: TGTGCCAGCAGTTTCCAAGGACAGGGTTACCACGAGCAGTACTTC.

This clone was counted a few times. Other nucleotide sequences in the sample specify the same CDR3. This chain connects TRBV7-2 to TRBJ1-1; D unclear. Germline V gives CDR1 SGHTA, CDR2 FQGNSA. The CDR3 contains 13 residues. V was cut by 5 bases and J by 0 bases, with 7 bases left in between. CDR3 amino acids: CASSRDLNTEAFF. CDR3 DNA: TGTGCCAGCAGCCGAGACCTGAACACTGAAGCTTTCTTT. The full variable domain, rest sourced from reference TRBV7-2 and TRBJ1-1, is GAGVSQSPSNKVTEKGKDVELRCDPISGHTALYWYRQSLGQGLEFLIYFQGNSAPDKSGLPSDRFSAERTGGSVSTLTIQRTQQEDSAVYLCASSRDLNTEAFFGQGTRLTVV.

A few counts support this clone. V usage is TRBV18 and J usage is TRBJ1-4; TRBD1 aligns across 7 bases. The V and J ends lost 3 bases and 2 bases, in that order; junction bases with no gene match: 3. CDR1 is KGHSH and CDR2 is LQKENI in the germline V gene. CDR3 length equals 15 residues. CDR3 bases: TGTGCCAGCTCACCCGACAGGGCCACTAATGAAAAACTGTTTTTT. Translated: CASSPDRATNEKLFF.

In the case of this clone: Other DNA sequences from this sample encode an identical CDR3 as well. V usage is TRBV20-1 and J usage is TRBJ2-1; the D is unclear. Per germline, CDR1 DFQATT and CDR2 SNEGSKA (reference sequence). The V and J ends lost 6 bases and 2 bases respectively, with 5 bases between them. The CDR3 consists of 11 residues. The CDR3, as DNA: TGCAGTGCGGGAACCTACAATGAGCAGTTCTTC. Encoded protein: CSAGTYNEQFF.

The chain carries TRBV10-3 and TRBJ1-5; D unresolved. The V gene lost 3 bases and the J gene lost 8 bases, with 17 bases spanning the gap. The V gene's germline CDR1 is ENHRY and CDR2 SYGVKD. This CDR3 region has 15 residues. The CDR3 nucleotides read TGTGCCATCAGTGACACCCAAAAGGGAGTTGAGCCCCAGCATTTT. This gives the protein CAISDTQKGVEPQHF.

This chain links TRBV20-1 with TRBJ1-2; the D is unclear. CDR1 is DFQATT and CDR2 is SNEGSKA in the germline V gene (reference sequence). V gave up 0 bases and J gave up 10 bases, with 9 bases separating them. This CDR3 has 11 amino acids. The CDR3 DNA follows: TGCAGTGCTAGAGATCAAGGCACCTACACCTTC. It specifies CSARDQGTYTF.

This clone has just a few counts. The chain employs TRBV11-2 and TRBJ2-7; TRBD2 agrees at 7 bases. The CDR3 has 14 amino acids. Germline CDR1 reads SGHAT; CDR2 reads FQNNGV. The ends lost 4 bases at V and 3 bases at J; junction bases unmatched: 6. The CDR3 DNA sequence: TGTGCCAGCAGCTCCGGGGGAGGGCTCTACGAGCAGTACTTC. Translating it yields CASSSGGGLYEQYF.

At least ten counts were recorded for this clone. The V call is TRBV7-2, the J call TRBJ2-5; D may match TRBD1 or TRBD2 (5 bases each). In germline, CDR1 is SGHTA, CDR2 FQGNSA. The V end lost 5 bases, the J end lost 7 bases, and 14 bases lay between the germline ends. The CDR3 is made up of 13 amino acids. The CDR3 nucleotides read TGTGCCAGCAGCCGGGACCCAACGGGGACCCAGTACTTC. Translating it yields CASSRDPTGTQYF.

This clone has just a few counts. The CDR3 sequence: CASTLSGGHEQYF. The CDR3 coding sequence is TGCGCCAGCACCCTCTCGGGGGGCCACGAGCAGTACTTC. J is TRBJ2-7 and V is TRBV23-1, with a possible D match to TRBD2 (7 bases). TRBV23-1 is assigned to the ORF class and has an uncertain function. The germline V and J ends were trimmed by 7 bases and 5 bases, with 15 bases remaining between them. The CDR3 sequence is 13 residues long.

V and J are TRBV10-3 and TRBJ2-3, with TRBD2 matching 7 bases. Germline V gene lookup returns CDR1 ENHRY and CDR2 SYGVKD. There are 16 residues in the CDR3. The trim removed 8 bases at V and 2 bases at J, leaving 13 bases unmatched. As DNA, the CDR3 is TGTGCCATCGGGGTTGGTCTAGCGGAACCCACAGATACGCAGTATTTT. This codes for CAIGVGLAEPTDTQYF.

In its sample, this clone was seen a few times. This chain uses TRBV7-2 with TRBJ2-3; TRBD2 agrees at 7 bases. The V and J ends lost 5 bases and 5 bases, in that order; junction bases with no gene match: 7. This CDR3 spans 14 amino acids. Germline CDR1 is SGHTA and CDR2 is FQGNSA. The DNA for the CDR3 is TGTGCCAGCAGCCCTCGGCGGGAGTTAGATACGCAGTATTTT. Translating it yields CASSPRRELDTQYF.

The chain joins TRBV5-1 to TRBJ2-7; D remains unclear. Germline CDR1 is SGHRS and CDR2 is YFSETQ. V lost 2 bases, J lost 6 bases, and 9 bases lay in between. The CDR3 contains 12 residues. CDR3 sequence (DNA): TGCGCCAGCAGCTTCGACCCGGGCGAGCAGTACTTC. Its protein product is CASSFDPGEQYF.

This clone was found many times. The rearrangement uses TRBV9 and TRBJ2-1, with D perhaps assigned TRBD1 or TRBD2 (6 bases each). V gave up 6 bases and J gave up 5 bases, with 15 bases separating them. The CDR3 totals 14 residues. Germline V gene sequence: CDR1 SGDLS, CDR2 YYNGEE. Here the CDR3 DNA reads TGTGCCAGCACCAAGGGGGGTGCCGACAATGAGCAGTTCTTC. Amino acids: CASTKGGADNEQFF.

The table lists this clone with many counts. The V gene is TRBV29-1, the J gene TRBJ2-3; TRBD2 is a possible D gene (5 bases). Trimming cost V 3 bases and J 5 bases, with 9 bases left between them. The CDR3 has 12 residues. The germline CDR1 and CDR2 sequences are SQVTM and ANQGSEA. The CDR3 is CSVEGRGDTQYF. The CDR3 coding sequence is TGCAGCGTTGAGGGTCGGGGAGATACGCAGTATTTT.

This clone has only a few counts. The rearrangement joins TRBV9 to TRBJ1-4; D call uncertain. The CDR3 contains 12 residues. CDR1 SGDLS and CDR2 YYNGEE come from the germline V gene. The V and J ends lost 3 bases and 4 bases respectively, with 4 bases between them. Here the CDR3 reads CASSGDNEKLFF. The CDR3 coding sequence is TGTGCCAGCAGCGGAGATAATGAAAAACTGTTTTTT.

This clone was observed a handful of times. The rearrangement joins TRBV4-3 to TRBJ1-4, with D possibly being TRBD1 (5 bases). Between the trimmed V and J ends, which lost 1 base and 7 bases, there was a span of 16 bases. Looked up from germline, CDR1 is LGHNA and CDR2 is YSLEER. CDR3 length equals 16 residues. The CDR3 protein is CASSQGTAGMGEKLFF. The CDR3, as DNA: TGCGCCAGCAGCCAAGGGACCGCAGGGATGGGTGAAAAACTGTTTTTT.

Only a few counts were recorded for this clone. The V gene is TRBV5-1, the J gene TRBJ2-5; possible D gene TRBD2, 6 bases. The germline CDR1 and CDR2 sequences are SGHRS and YFSETQ. V was shortened by 0 bases and J by 7 bases, with 16 bases between the two germline ends. The CDR3 is 15 residues long. In DNA form, the CDR3 reads TGCGCCAGCAGCTTGGGCCCCCCCGCCGGGGGGACCCAGTACTTC. Translating gives CASSLGPPAGGTQYF.

This clone showed up many times. The chain links TRBV7-9 to TRBJ1-5; D remains unclear. The CDR3 spans 14 residues. The germline V gene encodes CDR1 SEHNR and CDR2 FQNEAQ (reference sequence). Trimming cost V 1 base and J 6 bases, with 10 bases left between them. The CDR3 nucleotides are TGTGCCAGCAGCTTAGGTGGTGAGGTTCAGCCCCAGCATTTT. Its protein is CASSLGGEVQPQHF.

This chain uses TRBV20-1 with TRBJ2-4; no clear D. V was trimmed by 0 bases and J by 13 bases, leaving 4 bases between them. The CDR3 is 9 residues long. Germline V gives CDR1 DFQATT, CDR2 SNEGSKA (reference sequence). The CDR3 protein is CSAREDQYF. Written as DNA, the CDR3 is TGCAGTGCTAGAGAAGACCAGTACTTC.